The sequence of this T cell receptor (beta chain) was determined in a study of cytomegalovirus exposure and HLA in healthy donors. The junction had 6 bases not matched to a gene; V was cut back by 7 bases and J by 0 bases. Germline CDR1 reads MNHNS; CDR2 reads SASEGT. The CDR3 length is 14 residues. With regard to this clone: Antigen unknown.

Study-level points and caveats: Associated with cytomegalovirus, according to the listing, were about 160 TCR beta chains.

Only in-frame clones appear in the TCRdb table, and some are missing; sequencing was by immunoSEQ multiplex PCR. The profile shows 220,000 or so clones, about nine tenths of them singletons. The sequenced sample consisted of PBMCs. The J gene is TRBJ2-7, the V gene TRBV6-1, with TRBD1 matching over 7 bases. The TCR comes from a woman aged 18-29 years in good health and CMV-seropositive. The CDR3 sequence is CASTHRGSSYEQYF. The CDR3, as DNA: TGTGCCAGCACCCACAGGGGAAGCTCCTACGAGCAGTACTTC.